This T cell receptor beta chain was captured by sequencing in a study of blood T cell dynamics during melanoma immunotherapy. Indicated time point: pre-treatment baseline. TCRdb keeps only in-frame clones here, not all; method: immunoSEQ multiplex PCR. Counted here are about 10,000 clones, about nine tenths occurring once; the ten biggest clones make up around 6.8%. Sequenced here: blood, sampled from a patient treated with checkpoint blockade. The clonotype was recovered from a human donor with melanoma.

CDR3 bases: TGTGCCAGCAGCCGTCGAACCCCCTCGAACACCGGGGAGCTGTTTTTT. Its translation: CASSRRTPSNTGELFF. The chain uses TRBV14 and TRBJ2-2; D remains ambiguous. V gave up 4 bases and J gave up 0 bases, with 12 bases separating them. CDR1 and CDR2 (germline): SGHDN, FVKESK. The CDR3 contains 16 residues.